The 28 T cell receptor beta chains below all came from one sample that was sequenced in a study of blood T cell repertoires in COVID-19. TCRdb's table, derived via immunoSEQ multiplex PCR, lists solely in-frame clones and lacks some. The sample has under 140,000 clones, 70% to 80% seen once. The sample taken for sequencing was peripheral blood. The receptors derive from a woman aged 55-69 years with acute or convalescent COVID-19.

The chain recombines TRBV7-2 with TRBJ2-5; no clear D. Per germline, CDR1 SGHTA and CDR2 FQGNSA. The germline V and J ends were trimmed by 2 bases and 4 bases, with 5 bases remaining between them. CDR3 size: 12 residues. The CDR3 region is CASSLYSETQYF. Written as DNA, the CDR3 is TGTGCCAGCAGCTTATACTCAGAGACCCAGTACTTC.

The chain employs TRBV7-2 and TRBJ1-6, with D unresolved. CDR1 is SGHTA and CDR2 is FQGNSA in the germline V gene. This CDR3 is 14 amino acids long. Trimming stripped 0 bases from V and 9 bases from J, with 9 bases between. The CDR3 is CASSLAGRGSPLHF. CDR3 nucleotide sequence: TGTGCCAGCAGCTTAGCTGGGAGAGGTTCACCCCTCCACTTT.

Only a few counts were recorded for this clone. The chain joins TRBV28 to TRBJ2-7; D unclear. Per germline, CDR1 MDHEN and CDR2 SYDVKM. Trimming removed 6 bases from V and 3 bases from J, with 9 bases in between. There are 12 residues in the CDR3. The CDR3 sequence: CASSPPGYEQYF. The CDR3 DNA reads TGTGCCAGCAGCCCTCCCGGCTACGAGCAGTACTTC.

This clone turned up a few times. J is TRBJ2-7 and V is TRBV7-2, with TRBD2 as a possible D gene (5 bases). V dropped 3 bases and J dropped 4 bases, with 7 bases sitting between them. Germline loops: CDR1 SGHTA, CDR2 FQGNSA. The CDR3 runs to 12 residues. CDR3 sequence reads: CASSFEGYEQYF. The CDR3 nucleotides are TGTGCCAGCAGCTTTGAGGGATACGAGCAGTACTTC.

This rearrangement joins TRBV5-6 to TRBJ2-2, with TRBD1 matching 7 bases. The germline V gene has CDR1 SGHDT and CDR2 YYEEEE. With 4 bases clipped from V and 5 bases from J, the junction kept 8 bases outside the gene matches. CDR3 length: 15 amino acids. The CDR3 is CASSAWTGRTGELFF. CDR3 nucleotides: TGTGCCAGCAGCGCGTGGACAGGACGGACCGGGGAGCTGTTTTTT.

The J gene is TRBJ2-5, the V gene TRBV6-5; 7 nucleotides agree with TRBD2. V trimming: 7 bases; J trimming: 5 bases; junction bases outside the gene matches: 4. The CDR3 totals 12 residues. Germline CDR1 is MNHEY and CDR2 is SVGAGI. CDR3: CASTMRGETQYF. The CDR3 region has the DNA TGTGCCAGCACTATGCGGGGGGAGACCCAGTACTTC.

This clone was seen only once. This chain links TRBV7-9 with TRBJ1-6, with D perhaps TRBD1 (6 bases). CDR1 and CDR2 from the germline V gene are SEHNR and FQNEAQ (reference sequence). Trimming cost V 3 bases and J 7 bases, with 13 bases left between them. CDR3 length equals 15 residues. CDR3 residues: CASSFRAGENSPLHF. The CDR3 DNA reads as TGTGCCAGCAGCTTCAGGGCAGGGGAGAATTCACCCCTCCACTTT.

This clone was counted a few times. V gene TRBV28 combines with J gene TRBJ2-7, with TRBD1 matching over 12 bases. The V gene's germline CDR1 is MDHEN and CDR2 SYDVKM. This CDR3 is 16 amino acids long. With 6 bases clipped from V and 6 bases from J, the junction kept 12 bases outside the gene matches. As DNA, the CDR3 is TGTGCCAGCAGATCCTTCGGGACAGGGGGCCGCGTCGAGCAGTACTTC. It specifies CASRSFGTGGRVEQYF.

A single count supports this clone. This sequence joins TRBV3-1 (or the pseudogene TRBV3-2) and TRBJ2-7, with 7 positions matching TRBD2. This CDR3 is 16 amino acids long. The germline gives CDR1 LGHDT, CDR2 YNNKEL (reference sequence). The junction had 7 bases not matched to a gene; V was cut back by 1 base and J by 1 base. The CDR3 reads CASSQAGGRGSYEQYF. CDR3 sequence (DNA): TGTGCCAGCAGCCAAGCGGGGGGTCGAGGTTCCTACGAGCAGTACTTC.

The table lists this clone with a count of one. The chain has TRBV5-4 and TRBJ1-4; 9 bases align to TRBD1. The J segment lost 0 bases and the V segment lost 4 bases, leaving 7 bases of the junction unmatched. Germline assignment: CDR1 SGHNT and CDR2 YYREEE (reference sequence). The CDR3 is made up of 17 amino acids. The chain's CDR3 is CASSTITGGATNEKLFF. CDR3 in DNA: TGTGCCAGCAGCACTATTACAGGGGGCGCAACTAATGAAAAACTGTTTTTT.

The chain carries TRBV6-1 and TRBJ1-6; D uncertain. V was clipped by 2 bases and J by 6 bases, with 8 bases between them. The CDR3 sequence is 14 residues long. The germline CDR1 and CDR2 sequences are MNHNS and SASEGT. The CDR3 DNA follows: TGTGCCAGCAGTGAACCAGGAACTAATTCACCCCTCCACTTT. Translating it yields CASSEPGTNSPLHF.

The chain carries TRBV28 and TRBJ1-1, with no clear D. This CDR3 has 11 residues. CDR1 MDHEN and CDR2 SYDVKM come from the germline V gene. Between the trimmed V and J ends, which lost 8 bases and 1 base, there was a span of 5 bases. This CDR3 is CASEGNTEAFF. In DNA, the CDR3 is TGTGCCAGCGAGGGGAACACTGAAGCTTTCTTT.

The chain uses TRBV5-1 and TRBJ2-3; D is perhaps TRBD2 (5 bases). Trimming shortened V by 4 bases and J by 0 bases, and 15 bases separated the two germline ends. Germline values: CDR1 SGHRS, CDR2 YFSETQ. The CDR3 is made up of 16 amino acids. CDR3 in DNA: TGCGCCAGCAGCCGGGATCTCGGCTCTAGCACAGATACGCAGTATTTT. Protein sequence: CASSRDLGSSTDTQYF.

The CDR3 nucleotides read TGCGCCAGCAGTGAGTCGCCAGGGAAGAACTATGGCTACACCTTC. Residues: CASSESPGKNYGYTF. The chain is built from TRBV10-1 and TRBJ1-2, with a tentative D call TRBD1 (5 bases). Germline CDR1 WNHNN, CDR2 SYGVQD (reference sequence). CDR3 length: 15 residues. V dropped 0 bases and J dropped 2 bases, with 10 bases sitting between them.

The V call is TRBV4-2, the J call TRBJ2-3; D not certain. Trimming removed 0 bases at V and 4 bases at J, with 8 bases between. The CDR3 sequence is 14 residues long. The germline V gene has CDR1 LGHNA and CDR2 YNFKEQ. The CDR3 nucleotides read TGTGCCAGCAGCCAAGAGGCCTCCCCAGATACGCAGTATTTT. This translates into CASSQEASPDTQYF.

This clone was observed a handful of times. The chain recombines TRBV5-6 with TRBJ2-2, with 8 bases that match TRBD2. CDR1 and CDR2 (germline): SGHDT, YYEEEE. This CDR3 is built from 16 residues. The ends lost 5 bases at V and 0 bases at J; junction bases unmatched: 6. The CDR3 DNA reads TGTGCCAGCAGTCGGACTAGCCGATCGAACACCGGGGAGCTGTTTTTT. This sequence encodes CASSRTSRSNTGELFF.

The J gene is TRBJ1-2, the V gene TRBV28; D unresolved. The CDR3 is 12 residues long. Germline loops: CDR1 MDHEN, CDR2 SYDVKM. V lost 4 bases and J 8 bases, leaving 11 bases between the germline ends. In DNA form, the CDR3 reads TGTGCCAGCAGTTCGGAGGCGAGGGGCTACACCTTC. This sequence encodes CASSSEARGYTF.

The chain recombines TRBV12-2 with TRBJ1-5; TRBD1 is the table's D call and was not checked against the DNA. TRBV12-2 is annotated as a pseudogene. CDR3 length: 20 residues. Here the CDR3 DNA reads TGTGCAAGTCGCTTAGCGATCACCTCTGCTAGACAGGGTCTCAATCAGCCCCAGCATTTT. It translates to CASRLAITSARQGLNQPQHF.

The rearrangement joins TRBV18 to TRBJ1-3; possible D gene TRBD1, 5 bases. The CDR3 spans 15 residues. CDR1 and CDR2 (germline): KGHSH, LQKENI. Trimming left V 8 bases short and J 0 bases short, with 14 bases between. CDR3 nucleotide sequence: TGTGCCAGCCGGAGTCGACAGAGCTCTGGAAACACCATATATTTT. It encodes CASRSRQSSGNTIYF.

This rearrangement joins TRBV7-2 to TRBJ1-4; D is possibly TRBD1 (5 bases). The V gene lost 6 bases and the J gene lost 8 bases, with 13 bases spanning the gap. The CDR3 extends over 13 amino acids. CDR1 and CDR2 from the germline V gene are SGHTA and FQGNSA. The CDR3 region has the DNA TGTGCCAGCAGGCAAGGCTCAGGGGAAAAACTGTTTTTT. Amino acid sequence: CASRQGSGEKLFF.

V and J are TRBV9 and TRBJ2-7; D is ambiguous. This CDR3 is 14 amino acids long. V lost 4 bases and J lost 3, with 14 bases in between. Germline V lookup: CDR1 SGDLS, CDR2 YYNGEE. The CDR3 sequence: CASSPRPNYYEQYF. Here the CDR3 DNA reads TGTGCCAGCAGCCCACGACCGAACTACTACGAGCAGTACTTC.

V gene TRBV28 combines with J gene TRBJ1-5, with TRBD1 matching over 7 bases. This CDR3 region has 15 residues. Trimming removed 2 bases from V and 7 bases from J; junction bases left unmatched: 8. Germline loops: CDR1 MDHEN, CDR2 SYDVKM. CDR3 region: CASSLGNRGGQPQHF. The CDR3 DNA sequence: TGTGCCAGCAGTTTAGGGAACAGGGGAGGCCAGCCCCAGCATTTT.

This clone occurred a few times. This chain joins TRBV4-1 and TRBJ1-6, with TRBD1 identical over 10 bases. This CDR3 is built from 16 residues. After removal of 1 base from V and 11 bases from J, the junction contained 8 bases not matched to a gene. CDR1 MGHRA and CDR2 YSYEKL come from the germline V gene. DNA for the CDR3: TGCGCCAGCAGCCAAGTTAGGGGACAGGGGATGGCACCCCTCCACTTT. Translation: CASSQVRGQGMAPLHF.

The chain couples TRBV2 to TRBJ2-3, with D maybe TRBD1 (5 bases). V shed 5 bases and J shed 2 bases, with 14 bases lying between them. The CDR3 sequence is 15 residues long. Looked up from germline, CDR1 is SNHLY and CDR2 is FYNNEI. Here the CDR3 reads CASSPARQLTDTQYF. The CDR3 bases are TGTGCCAGCAGTCCGGCCCGACAGCTCACAGATACGCAGTATTTT.

This chain uses TRBV28 with TRBJ2-3, with TRBD2 identical over 11 bases. The germline gives CDR1 MDHEN, CDR2 SYDVKM. The trim removed 4 bases at V and 2 bases at J, leaving 8 bases unmatched. The CDR3 consists of 17 residues. The CDR3 is CASSSQWTSGPTDTQYF. CDR3 nucleotide sequence: TGTGCCAGCAGTTCTCAATGGACTAGCGGGCCCACAGATACGCAGTATTTT. The full variable domain, with the rest looked up from reference TRBV28 and TRBJ2-3, is DVKVTQSSRYLVKRTGEKVFLECVQDMDHENMFWYRQDPGLGLRLIYFSYDVKMKEKGDIPEGYSVSREKKERFSLILESASTNQTSMYLCASSSQWTSGPTDTQYFGPGTRLTVL.

This chain links TRBV24-1 with TRBJ1-5, with 8 positions matching TRBD1. This CDR3 comprises 14 residues. Germline values: CDR1 KGHDR, CDR2 SFDVKD. Germline trimming cut 4 bases from V and 7 bases from J; bases unmatched to any gene: 5. The CDR3 DNA reads as TGTGCCACCAGTGACCCGGACAGGGCACAGCCCCAGCATTTT. Its translation: CATSDPDRAQPQHF.

The CDR3 region is CASSIPGQGPTEAFF. The CDR3 coding sequence is TGTGCCAGCAGCATTCCGGGACAGGGTCCCACTGAAGCTTTCTTT. The chain employs TRBV5-6 and TRBJ1-1; 9 positions match TRBD1. Germline-derived CDR1 and CDR2 are SGHDT and YYEEEE. The CDR3 sequence is 15 residues long. Losses at the gene ends were 4 bases for V and 4 bases for J; bases not matched to a gene: 8.

This chain joins TRBV2 and TRBJ1-2; unclear D gene. From germline, CDR1 is SNHLY and CDR2 FYNNEI. The CDR3 covers 13 residues. The V end lost 3 bases, the J end lost 1 base, and 6 bases lay between the germline ends. CDR3 residues: CASSESGNYGYTF. The CDR3 bases are TGTGCCAGCAGTGAGTCGGGTAACTATGGCTACACCTTC.